The sequence of this T cell receptor (beta chain) was determined in a study of vaccination and CD4 T cells after COVID-19. Looking at the study overall: The cells were exposed to overlapping spike peptides originating from SARS-CoV-2, HCoV-NL63, HCoV-OC43 and HCoV-229E for stimulation.

The CDR3 has 16 amino acids. The germline V gene encodes CDR1 MNHEY and CDR2 SVGEGT. Trimming left V 6 bases short and J 2 bases short, with 14 bases between. Concerning this clonotype itself: Its specificity is not known.

Sequenced with the Oncomine TCR Beta short-read assay was DNA taken from cultured CD4+ T cells. MiXCR, applied by TCRdb to the PCR reads, yields one record per CDR3 protein. The sample lists approximately 22,000 distinct CDR3 sequences; around two thirds were seen once. Regarding treatment: approximately nine-day PBMC culture with coronavirus spike peptide pools or control peptides (ViraFEST assay). Negative selection isolated the CD4+ T cells once the cells had been cultured for 10 days. The chain uses TRBV6-2 or TRBV6-3 and TRBJ1-6; D perhaps matches TRBD1 (5 bases). This clonotype originated in a human donor who had recovered from COVID-19. Sequenced: CD4+ T cells from blood, cultured in vitro. CDR3 sequence (DNA): TGTGCCAGCAGACCTGGGACGGAAGCCTATAATTCACCCCTCCACTTT. This translates into CASRPGTEAYNSPLHF.